This TCR beta chain is drawn from a study of a mutant IDH1 vaccine in newly diagnosed glioma. Across the study: Patients under treatment included roughly 62% males and about 40% females and had a mean age of 40.4 years. Therapy received beforehand was radiotherapy, temozolomide, or both, with most patients given both.

Generated by immunoSEQ multiplex PCR, the TCRdb table keeps only in-frame clones and is missing some. Counted here are roughly 50,000 clones, approximately 80% occurring once; the ten biggest clones make up about 19%. Time point of the sample: baseline, week 1 (first vaccination visit). The sample's treatment: pre-vaccination baseline after standard-of-care therapy. Study outcomes and limitations: Approximately 93% of patients showed vaccine-induced immune responses across multiple MHC alleles. Among top peripheral T cell clonotypes, changes seemed unrelated to pseudoprogression.

The ends were cut back, 6 bases at V and 0 bases at J, with 12 bases in the middle. CDR3 length: 14 amino acids. CDR1 is SGHRS, CDR2 YFSETQ, per germline. With respect to this clone: Its antigen is as yet unknown.

The starting material was PBMCs, obtained from a glioma patient treated with radiotherapy, temozolomide or both. The chain is built from TRBV5-1 and TRBJ1-1; D is possibly TRBD1 (5 bases). This clonotype originated in a man between 18 and 29 years old with glioma. The CDR3 region is CASTAGRMNTEAFF. The CDR3, as DNA: TGCGCCAGCACGGCAGGGAGAATGAACACTGAAGCTTTCTTT. The variable domain in full, completed from reference TRBV5-1 and TRBJ1-1, reads KAGVTQTPRYLIKTRGQQVTLSCSPISGHRSVSWYQQTPGQGLQFLFEYFSETQRNKGNFPGRFSGRQFSNSRSEMNVSTLELGDSALYLCASTAGRMNTEAFFGQGTRLTVV.